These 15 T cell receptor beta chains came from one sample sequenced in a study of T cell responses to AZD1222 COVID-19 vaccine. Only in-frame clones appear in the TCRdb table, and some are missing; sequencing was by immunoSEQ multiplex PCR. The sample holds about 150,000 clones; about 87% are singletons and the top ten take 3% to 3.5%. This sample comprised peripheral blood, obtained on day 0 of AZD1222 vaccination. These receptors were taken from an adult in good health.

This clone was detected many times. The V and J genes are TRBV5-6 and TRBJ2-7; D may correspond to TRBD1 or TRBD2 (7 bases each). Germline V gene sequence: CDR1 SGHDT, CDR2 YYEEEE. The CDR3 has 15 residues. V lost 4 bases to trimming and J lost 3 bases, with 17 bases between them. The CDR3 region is CASSQGGTPSYEQYF. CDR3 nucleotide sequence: TGTGCCAGCAGCCAGGGGGGGACACCAAGCTACGAGCAGTACTTC.

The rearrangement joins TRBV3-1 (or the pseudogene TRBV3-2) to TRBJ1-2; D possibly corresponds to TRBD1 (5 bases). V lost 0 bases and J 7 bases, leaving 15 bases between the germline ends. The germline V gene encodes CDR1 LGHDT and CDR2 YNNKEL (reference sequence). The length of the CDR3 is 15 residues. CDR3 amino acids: CASSQDSGGTTGYTF. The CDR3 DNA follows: TGTGCCAGCAGCCAAGATTCTGGGGGAACTACTGGCTACACCTTC.

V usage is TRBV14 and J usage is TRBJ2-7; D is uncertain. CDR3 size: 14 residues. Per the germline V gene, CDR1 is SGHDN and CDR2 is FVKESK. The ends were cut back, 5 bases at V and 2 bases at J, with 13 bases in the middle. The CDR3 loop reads CASSGVLDPYEQYF. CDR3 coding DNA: TGTGCCAGCAGCGGGGTACTGGACCCCTACGAGCAGTACTTC.

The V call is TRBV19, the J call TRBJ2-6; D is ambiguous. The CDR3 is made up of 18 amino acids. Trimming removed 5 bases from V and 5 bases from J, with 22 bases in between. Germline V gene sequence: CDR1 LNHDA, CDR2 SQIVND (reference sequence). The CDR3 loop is CASSPGWRSGLRANVLTF. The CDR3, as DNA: TGTGCCAGTAGTCCCGGTTGGCGGTCGGGCCTTCGGGCCAACGTCCTGACTTTC.

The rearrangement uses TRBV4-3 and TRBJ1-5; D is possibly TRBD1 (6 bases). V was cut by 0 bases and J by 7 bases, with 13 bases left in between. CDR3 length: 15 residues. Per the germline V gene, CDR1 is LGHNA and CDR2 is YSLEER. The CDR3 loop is CASSQDRGSGQPQHF. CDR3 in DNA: TGCGCCAGCAGCCAAGACAGGGGTTCTGGCCAGCCCCAGCATTTT.

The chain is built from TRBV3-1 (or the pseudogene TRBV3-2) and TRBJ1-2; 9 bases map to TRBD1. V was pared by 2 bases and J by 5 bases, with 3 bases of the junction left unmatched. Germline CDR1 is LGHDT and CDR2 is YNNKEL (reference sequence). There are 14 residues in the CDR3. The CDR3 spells CASSQSGTGYGYTF. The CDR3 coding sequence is TGTGCCAGCAGCCAATCGGGGACAGGGTATGGCTACACCTTC.

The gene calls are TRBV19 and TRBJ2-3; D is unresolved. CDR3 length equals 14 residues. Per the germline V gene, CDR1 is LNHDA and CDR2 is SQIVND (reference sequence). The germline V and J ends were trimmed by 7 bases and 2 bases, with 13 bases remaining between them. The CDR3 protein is CASKVLDHTDTQYF. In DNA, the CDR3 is TGTGCCAGTAAAGTGTTGGACCACACAGATACGCAGTATTTT.

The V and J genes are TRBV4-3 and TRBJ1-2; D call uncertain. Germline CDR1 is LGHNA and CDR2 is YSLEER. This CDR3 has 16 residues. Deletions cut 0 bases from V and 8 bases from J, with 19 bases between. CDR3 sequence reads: CASSQDSAAFAGGYTF. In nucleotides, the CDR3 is TGCGCCAGCAGCCAAGATTCCGCCGCCTTTGCAGGCGGCTACACCTTC.

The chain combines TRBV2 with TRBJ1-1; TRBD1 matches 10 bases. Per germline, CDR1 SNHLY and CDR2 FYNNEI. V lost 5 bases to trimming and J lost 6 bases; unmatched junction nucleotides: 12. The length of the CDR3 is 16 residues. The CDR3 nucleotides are TGTGCCAGCAGTCCGTTGTGGACAGGGGGAGACCCTGAAGCTTTCTTT. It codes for CASSPLWTGGDPEAFF.

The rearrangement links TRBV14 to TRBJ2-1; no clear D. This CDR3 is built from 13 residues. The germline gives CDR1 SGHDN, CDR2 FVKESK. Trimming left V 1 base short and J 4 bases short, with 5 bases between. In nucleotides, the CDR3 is TGTGCCAGCAGCCAAGGGATGTACAATGAGCAGTTCTTC. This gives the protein CASSQGMYNEQFF.

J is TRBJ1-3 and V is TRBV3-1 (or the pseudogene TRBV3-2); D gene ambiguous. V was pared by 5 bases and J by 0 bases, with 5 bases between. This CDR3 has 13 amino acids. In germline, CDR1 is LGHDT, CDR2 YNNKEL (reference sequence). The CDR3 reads CASSGSSGNTIYF. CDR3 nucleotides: TGTGCCAGCAGCGGGAGCTCTGGAAACACCATATATTTT.

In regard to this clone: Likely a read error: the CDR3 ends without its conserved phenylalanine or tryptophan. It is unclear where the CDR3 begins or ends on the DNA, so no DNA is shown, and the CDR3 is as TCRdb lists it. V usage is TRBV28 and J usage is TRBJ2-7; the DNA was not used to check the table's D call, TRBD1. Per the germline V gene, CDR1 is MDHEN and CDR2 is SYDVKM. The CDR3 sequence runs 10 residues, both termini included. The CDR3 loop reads CASSLRDRFL.

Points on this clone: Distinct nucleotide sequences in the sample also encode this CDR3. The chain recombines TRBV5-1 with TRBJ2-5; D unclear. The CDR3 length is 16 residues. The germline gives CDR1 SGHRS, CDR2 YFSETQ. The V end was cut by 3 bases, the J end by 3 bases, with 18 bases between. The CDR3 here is CASSSRPHPGEETQYF. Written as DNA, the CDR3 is TGCGCCAGCAGCTCTAGGCCCCACCCTGGTGAAGAGACCCAGTACTTC.

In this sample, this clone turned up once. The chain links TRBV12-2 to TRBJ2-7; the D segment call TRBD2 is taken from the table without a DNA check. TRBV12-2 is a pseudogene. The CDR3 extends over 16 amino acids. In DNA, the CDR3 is TGTGCAAGTCGCCCACTAGTGGGACTAGCTCACTACGAGCAGTACTTC. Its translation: CASRPLVGLAHYEQYF.

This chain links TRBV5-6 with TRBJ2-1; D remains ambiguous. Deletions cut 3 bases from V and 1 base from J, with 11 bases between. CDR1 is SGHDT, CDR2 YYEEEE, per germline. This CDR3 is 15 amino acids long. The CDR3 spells CASSSGDGSYNEQFF. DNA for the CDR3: TGTGCCAGCAGCTCGGGCGACGGATCCTACAATGAGCAGTTCTTC.